What follows are 15 T cell receptor beta chains derived from one specimen sequenced in a study of cytomegalovirus exposure and HLA in healthy donors. The PCR was carried out with 60 Vbeta primers and 13 Jbeta primers. The protocol was immunoSEQ multiplex PCR, while the TCRdb copy is restricted to in-frame clones and leaves out a portion. The table lists around 250,000 clones, around 81% of them singletons. The sequencing sample was made of PBMCs. Source of these receptors: a woman between 55 and 75 years old in good health and CMV-seropositive.

The gene calls are TRBV28 and TRBJ1-4, with TRBD1 matching 10 bases. J lost 3 bases, V lost 7 bases, and 17 bases had no gene match. The CDR3 covers 19 residues. Germline V gives CDR1 MDHEN, CDR2 SYDVKM. The CDR3 nucleotides read TGTGCCAGCACCTTCGCCGGGACAGGGGTGGGATTGGCTAATGAAAAACTGTTTTTT. Its protein product is CASTFAGTGVGLANEKLFF. Using reference TRBV28 and TRBJ1-4 for the parts outside the CDR3, the full variable domain is DVKVTQSSRYLVKRTGEKVFLECVQDMDHENMFWYRQDPGLGLRLIYFSYDVKMKEKGDIPEGYSVSREKKERFSLILESASTNQTSMYLCASTFAGTGVGLANEKLFFGSGTQLSVL.

V usage is TRBV9 and J usage is TRBJ2-1, with TRBD2 matching 7 bases. CDR1 SGDLS and CDR2 YYNGEE come from the germline V gene. V shed 0 bases and J 4 bases; nucleotides not matched to a gene: 4. This CDR3 has 15 residues. The CDR3 DNA reads TGTGCCAGCAGCGTAGGGACTAGACCTTACAATGAGCAGTTCTTC. It specifies CASSVGTRPYNEQFF.

The chain combines TRBV2 with TRBJ2-1; 9 bases line up with TRBD2. There are 13 residues in the CDR3. With V trimmed by 8 bases and J by 16 bases, 15 bases remained unmatched. CDR1 is SNHLY, CDR2 FYNNEI, per germline. CDR3 nucleotides: TGTGCCAGCCGCTCCGGTTCTAGCGGGACTCACTTCTTC. As protein: CASRSGSSGTHFF.

V is TRBV28 and J is TRBJ2-1, with 11 nucleotides matching TRBD2. Trimming at V came to 1 base and at J to 1 base, leaving 12 bases not matched to a gene. Germline V lookup: CDR1 MDHEN, CDR2 SYDVKM. The CDR3 totals 20 residues. CDR3 sequence: CASSLFWPPSSGRSYNEQFF. The CDR3 DNA follows: TGTGCCAGCAGTTTATTTTGGCCCCCCTCTAGCGGGAGGTCCTACAATGAGCAGTTCTTC.

The chain is built from TRBV7-2 and TRBJ2-5; D ambiguous. Per germline, CDR1 SGHTA and CDR2 FQGNSA. There are 16 residues in the CDR3. Trimming left V 4 bases short and J 0 bases short, with 15 bases between. CDR3 DNA sequence: TGTGCCAGCAGCTCGCAGACAAGGCAGCACCAAGAGACCCAGTACTTC. This codes for CASSSQTRQHQETQYF.

CDR3 DNA sequence: TGCGCCAGCAGCGCCGGGACAGGGCCTAACACCGGGGAGCTGTTTTTT. It specifies CASSAGTGPNTGELFF. The V gene is TRBV5-1, the J gene TRBJ2-2; 9 bases align to TRBD1. V shed 4 bases, J shed 2 bases, and the junction held 6 bases outside the gene matches. The CDR3 spans 16 residues. Germline-derived CDR1 and CDR2 are SGHRS and YFSETQ.

Only a few counts were recorded for this clone. CDR3 amino acids: CASSLDRGNYEQYF. The CDR3 DNA follows: TGTGCCAGCAGCTTAGATAGGGGTAACTACGAGCAGTACTTC. The rearrangement uses TRBV7-9 and TRBJ2-7; perhaps TRBD1 as D (5 bases). CDR3 length: 14 amino acids. V was pared by 1 base and J by 3 bases, with 10 bases between. Looked up from germline, CDR1 is SEHNR and CDR2 is FQNEAQ (reference sequence).

The rearrangement links TRBV5-1 to TRBJ2-1, with no clear D. The CDR3 has 12 residues. Germline V gene lookup returns CDR1 SGHRS and CDR2 YFSETQ. The ends were cut back, 0 bases at V and 8 bases at J, with 6 bases in the middle. CDR3 in amino acids: CASSLDFHEQFF. CDR3 DNA sequence: TGCGCCAGCAGCTTGGACTTCCATGAGCAGTTCTTC.

The chain couples TRBV9 to TRBJ2-6, with a tentative D call TRBD1 (6 bases). From germline, CDR1 is SGDLS and CDR2 YYNGEE. The V gene lost 2 bases and the J gene lost 2 bases, with 17 bases spanning the gap. The CDR3 has 18 amino acids. The CDR3 sequence is CASSVAGQSTPGANVLTF. CDR3 bases: TGTGCCAGCAGCGTTGCAGGACAGTCGACCCCTGGGGCCAACGTCCTGACTTTC.

The V call is TRBV6-5, the J call TRBJ2-1, with 9 bases matching TRBD1. Germline loops: CDR1 MNHEY, CDR2 SVGAGI. This CDR3 spans 14 amino acids. V gave up 5 bases and J gave up 9 bases; unmatched junction bases: 8. The CDR3 reads CASSLPGQGPEQFF. The CDR3 region has the DNA TGTGCCAGCAGTCTTCCGGGACAGGGACCTGAGCAGTTCTTC.

CDR3: CATSRDGVGGVGQPQHF. The CDR3 nucleotides are TGTGCCACCAGCAGAGATGGGGTTGGGGGGGTGGGTCAGCCCCAGCATTTT. The rearrangement links TRBV15 to TRBJ1-5, with D tentatively TRBD1 (5 bases). Germline V CDR1 and CDR2: LNHNV, YYDKDF (reference sequence). V was cut by 0 bases and J by 6 bases, with 18 bases left in between. The CDR3 extends over 17 amino acids.

The J gene is TRBJ2-3, the V gene TRBV9; 11 bases line up with TRBD2. After removal of 0 bases from V and 2 bases from J, the junction contained 5 bases not matched to a gene. Germline lookup yields CDR1 SGDLS and CDR2 YYNGEE. The CDR3 has 17 amino acids. CDR3 protein: CASSVATGLADTDTQYF. For the CDR3, the DNA is TGTGCCAGCAGCGTAGCTACGGGACTAGCGGACACAGATACGCAGTATTTT. Using reference TRBV9 and TRBJ2-3 for the parts outside the CDR3, the full variable domain is DSGVTQTPKHLITATGQRVTLRCSPRSGDLSVYWYQQSLDQGLQFLIQYYNGEERAKGNILERFSAQQFPDLHSELNLSSLELGDSALYFCASSVATGLADTDTQYFGPGTRLTVL.

V is TRBV5-1 and J is TRBJ2-3; TRBD2 might be the D (6 bases). The V end lost 7 bases, the J end lost 4 bases, and 13 bases lay between the germline ends. Germline loops: CDR1 SGHRS, CDR2 YFSETQ. The CDR3 loop spans 13 amino acids. The CDR3 region has the DNA TGCGCCAGCCCCCCGGCGGGACCAGATACGCAGTATTTT. Translated: CASPPAGPDTQYF.

The chain uses TRBV19 and TRBJ2-1; TRBD2 matches 9 bases. CDR3 size: 12 residues. Germline-derived CDR1 and CDR2 are LNHDA and SQIVND (reference sequence). Unmatched junction bases numbered 5, after V lost 4 bases and J lost 13 bases. The CDR3 reads CASSTEAGGQFF. The CDR3 nucleotides are TGTGCCAGTAGTACCGAAGCGGGAGGCCAGTTCTTC.

V and J are TRBV25-1 and TRBJ1-2; D gene ambiguous. CDR3 length: 13 amino acids. Trimming cost V 7 bases and J 3 bases, with 12 bases left between them. Per the germline V gene, CDR1 is MGHDK and CDR2 is SYGVNS. DNA of the CDR3: TGTGCCAGCAACGCCGGGTCTTACTATGGCTACACCTTC. Protein sequence: CASNAGSYYGYTF.